This TCR beta chain was captured by sequencing in a study of control samples from healthy donors and cancer patients. Clones were read by immunoSEQ multiplex PCR, and TCRdb kept only the in-frame ones, dropping some. The repertoire consists of about 130,000 clones, with around 90% occurring once and the leading ten covering 2% to 2.5%. The CDR3 is 13 amino acids. CDR1 LGHDT and CDR2 YNNKEL come from the germline V gene (reference sequence). Trimming cost V 7 bases and J 5 bases, with 13 bases left between them. The sequenced material came from blood. The chain couples TRBV3-1 (or the pseudogene TRBV3-2) to TRBJ2-3, with D perhaps given as TRBD1 or TRBD2 (7 bases each). This receptor was taken from a young man in good health. CDR3 residues: CASTPGGGDTQYF. CDR3 DNA: TGTGCCAGCACCCCAGGGGGGGGAGATACGCAGTATTTT.